This TCR beta chain was identified in a study of shared clonotypes between healthy human individuals (dated by TCRdb to 2020 to 2021). For the study in its entirety: The cohort included three men and a couple of women between 18 and 49 years of age. For each donor, CD4 naive and CD4 memory were each given three plates, CD8 naive was given two plates, and CD8 memory was given one plate. To estimate repertoire size and how much clonotypes are shared between individuals, the study performed deep sequencing of blood TCR repertoires from 4 to 6 healthy adults. To increase sequencing depth and limit assay-specific biases, different laboratories used diverse techniques to prepare libraries and sequence TCR repertoires. Leukapheresis yielded between about 0.94 and 10 billion PBMCs per donor. Summary of the overall study and its limitations: Based on pairwise subsampling, the degree of clonotype sharing among donors was expected to be affected by sequencing depth. Naive subsets generally had larger estimated clonotype richness than memory subsets did. Sampling was restricted to blood, and TCR repertoires in tissue are likely to differ from TCR repertoires in blood. When a few donors were compared, the shared fraction of clonotypes was about 5.4% for naive CD4, roughly 3.4% for naive CD8, 2.3% for memory CD4, and around 0.4% for memory CD8. The small number of donors limited the genetic and exposure-history diversity represented. Even with the large sequencing depth, rarefaction of the sorted-subset datasets indicated that sequencing was incomplete. Clonotypes shared by all four sorted-subset donors showed higher generation probabilities than non-shared clonotypes.

Using the deep immunoSEQ assay, TCR CDR3 regions were amplified from genomic DNA by multiplex PCR. Genomic DNA extracted from each cell subset was distributed evenly over all wells of several immunoSEQ 96-well plates, and each plate served as one replicate. Each replicate PCR for sorted subsets received around 0.2 ug genomic DNA, equal to roughly 33,000 T cell genomes. Purified libraries were quantified with a Qubit 3.0 fluorometer, sized on a Bioanalyzer 2100, and re-quantified with the KAPA Library Quantification kit. Every immunoSEQ 96-well plate was sequenced on a dedicated single-read 150-cycle Illumina NextSeq 550 flow cell. On the authors' methods: Because the immunoSEQ output included only junctional sequences and no quality scores, the filtering could not be the same as the filtering used for full-length reads. Sequences were annotated with PyIR, a Python wrapper for IgBLAST v1.9, and V/J genes and CDR3 were assigned using IMGT germline references. Reads with weak V/J assignments (E-value above 1e-6), missing CDR3, stop codons, out-of-frame junctions, or ambiguous translated residues were removed. V3J clonotypes were defined as sequences sharing an identical inferred V gene, J gene, and CDR3 amino acid sequence. Percentage overlap between repertoires was calculated by dividing the number of shared unique clonotypes by the size of the smaller repertoire. Repertoire richness was assessed with RTK rarefaction, the Chao1 estimator, and Recon v2.1 estimates of unobserved clonotypes. Generation probabilities for all TCRbeta clonotypes obtained by the gDNA method from several donors were computed using OLGA. Drawn from immuneACCESS, this table holds only the in-frame rearrangements with V and J called that TCRdb kept. Clones are partly lost; checked studies trace under half to an unresolved V gene and leave the rest unexplained. V and J calls and clone size follow that table, whereas D and trimming were derived from the DNA. The sample table shows about 230,000 clones, and approximately 65% are seen once. The ten largest clones represent around 10% of the sample.

Counted from cysteine to phenylalanine, this CDR3 has 14 amino acids. Here the CDR3 DNA is all that survives: 42 bases in frame from base 1. Via the germline V gene, CDR1 is MDHEN and CDR2 SYDVKM. Relative to germline, V is 5 bases shorter and J is 6 bases shorter, with 13 bases between their ends. As to this clone: Its antigen is currently not known. One base away there is no much larger clone; base qualities are not given.

The donors were healthy, HIV-negative adults who had no recently reported acute infections or vaccinations. Every donor was a Caucasian adult living in Nashville, Tennessee, USA. CD4+ T cells were enriched by magnetic negative selection; naive cells were then positively selected on CD45RA, and the negative fraction formed the memory subset. After blood collection by leukapheresis, PBMCs were isolated using Ficoll-Histopaque density gradient centrifugation and then cryopreserved in the vapor phase of liquid nitrogen. Purity and quantity of every magnetically sorted T cell population were checked by analytical flow cytometry. Genomic DNA was isolated from every sorted fraction and measured by UV absorbance on a Nanodrop 2000c.

This sequence uses TRBV28 and TRBJ1-4; the D gene is perhaps TRBD1, on 5 matching bases. The source is a man in his thirties or forties in good health. What was sequenced was memory CD4+ T cells sorted from blood. The cell subset or site label corresponds to: CD45RA-negative fraction. Read as DNA, the sequence is TGTGCCAGCAGTCCAGGTGGGGGAGATGAAAAACTGTTTTTT. This translates into CASSPGGGDEKLFF.